This T cell receptor (beta chain) was sequenced in a study of T cells in tumors after PD-1 blockade. Turning to the study itself: Prior checkpoint blockade, systemic immunosuppressant use, or anti-cancer therapy within 4 weeks excluded patients. Daily vismodegib 150 mg continued in a subset of anti-PD-1-treated patients. Peripheral blood samples averaged roughly 40,000 unique clonotypes and 113,528 templates.

Genomic DNA template from tumor biopsies or peripheral blood, about 600 ng to 6,004 ng input. Assay used: immunoSEQ multiplex PCR; TCRdb lists only in-frame clones, some missing. The data hold over 60,000 clones, with around 74% observed a single time. Germline V gene data show CDR1 as LGHNT and CDR2 as FRNRAP. Trimming took 4 bases from V and 2 from J; bases not matched to a gene: 5. The length of the CDR3 is 16 residues. The origin of this receptor is a human donor with basal cell carcinoma. The rearrangement links TRBV12-5 to TRBJ1-6; 7 nucleotides align to TRBD1. The sample here was PBMCs, taken after anti-PD-1 treatment. As DNA, the CDR3 is TGTGCTAGTGGTTACCTGACAGGGACCTATAATTCACCCCTCCACTTT. Its translation: CASGYLTGTYNSPLHF.